The 10 T cell receptor beta chains listed next were all sequenced from one sample in a study of radiation and T cells in renal cell carcinoma (TCRdb year 2020). The sample's time point label, in plain terms: blood 4 weeks post-SBRT, at nephrectomy. This specimen's treatment or condition label, interpreted: 15 Gy SBRT to primary tumor, nephrectomy 4 weeks later. Libraries were made using the immunoSEQ multiplex PCR assay. In TCRdb, the immuneACCESS table is reduced to in-frame sequences with V and J assigned. These tables do not hold every clone; where another copy was compared, an unresolved V gene accounts for under half, and the others remain unexplained. This sample gives about 170,000 clones in total; approximately 90% of them show up just once. The ten largest clones represent over 9% of the sample. Sequenced here: blood, sampled from a patient whose treatment included radiotherapy and nephrectomy. These receptors came from a woman in her 50s with renal cell carcinoma.

The chain joins TRBV12-2 to TRBJ1-1. TRBV12-2 is flagged as a pseudogene. The CDR3 covers 12 residues. CDR3 region: CASRFMDTEAFF. CDR3 nucleotides: TGTGCAAGTCGCTTTATGGACACTGAAGCTTTCTTT.

The chain combines TRBV25-1 with TRBJ1-3; D remains ambiguous. The length of the CDR3 is 12 residues. Trimming stripped 7 bases from V and 1 base from J, with 5 bases between. Germline-derived CDR1 and CDR2 are MGHDK and SYGVNS. DNA of the CDR3: TGTGCCAGCACTCGATCTGGAAACACCATATATTTT. Translating gives CASTRSGNTIYF.

CDR3 nucleotide sequence: TGTGCCAGCAGGATTTGGGATACGCAGTATTTT. This translates into CASRIWDTQYF. The chain joins TRBV6-1 to TRBJ2-3; D ambiguous. Trimming shortened V by 6 bases and J by 6 bases, and 7 bases separated the two germline ends. Germline V gives CDR1 MNHNS, CDR2 SASEGT. This CDR3 contains 11 residues.

V gene TRBV10-1 combines with J gene TRBJ1-1; D might be TRBD1 (5 bases). CDR3 length equals 13 residues. The germline gives CDR1 WNHNN, CDR2 SYGVQD (reference sequence). V lost 5 bases and J lost 7, with 14 bases in between. CDR3 protein: CASSLQGVGEAFF. In DNA form, the CDR3 reads TGCGCCAGCAGTCTGCAGGGAGTCGGTGAAGCTTTCTTT.

The V and J genes are TRBV25-1 and TRBJ2-5; 9 bases fit TRBD2. Germline loops: CDR1 MGHDK, CDR2 SYGVNS. V shed 3 bases and J 4 bases; nucleotides not matched to a gene: 6. The CDR3 spans 15 residues. As DNA, the CDR3 is TGTGCCAGCAGTGAGGGTGTAGCGGGGGTAGAGACCCAGTACTTC. Protein: CASSEGVAGVETQYF.

This clone came up a few times. This chain uses TRBV5-4 with TRBJ2-6; D gene unclear. V gave up 4 bases and J gave up 0 bases, with 11 bases separating them. CDR1 and CDR2 from the germline V gene are SGHNT and YYREEE (reference sequence). The CDR3 is made up of 16 amino acids. DNA of the CDR3: TGTGCCAGCAGCCTTGACGTTCCCTCTGGGGCCAACGTCCTGACTTTC. Its protein is CASSLDVPSGANVLTF.

V usage is TRBV7-8 and J usage is TRBJ2-1; no reliable D call. V was shortened by 4 bases and J by 7 bases, with 14 bases between the two germline ends. The V gene's germline CDR1 is SGHVS and CDR2 FQNEAQ. This CDR3 is built from 14 residues. CDR3 sequence reads: CASSSLRLENEQFF. The DNA for the CDR3 is TGTGCCAGCAGCTCCCTACGCCTCGAAAATGAGCAGTTCTTC.

The chain uses TRBV5-1 and TRBJ2-7, with D possibly TRBD2 on 7 matching bases. The V end lost 7 bases, the J end lost 5 bases, and 22 bases lay between the germline ends. The length of the CDR3 is 15 residues. Germline V gene sequence: CDR1 SGHRS, CDR2 YFSETQ. CDR3 sequence (DNA): TGCGCCAGCGGGAGGGGGATAGGTGTTTTCGACGAGCAGTACTTC. Translated, it gives CASGRGIGVFDEQYF. The full variable domain, its missing parts supplied by reference TRBV5-1 and TRBJ2-7, is KAGVTQTPRYLIKTRGQQVTLSCSPISGHRSVSWYQQTPGQGLQFLFEYFSETQRNKGNFPGRFSGRQFSNSRSEMNVSTLELGDSALYLCASGRGIGVFDEQYFGPGTRLTVT.

The chain is built from TRBV6-5 and TRBJ1-1; unclear D gene. There are 11 residues in the CDR3. V was clipped by 11 bases and J by 1 base, with 8 bases between them. CDR1 and CDR2 (germline): MNHEY, SVGAGI. The CDR3 protein is CASIRNTEAFF. In DNA, the CDR3 is TGTGCCTCCATCCGGAACACTGAAGCTTTCTTT.

The chain combines TRBV5-1 with TRBJ1-2, with D maybe TRBD1 (6 bases). The CDR3 is made up of 13 amino acids. Trimming took 5 bases from V and 2 from J, leaving 10 bases between them. CDR1 SGHRS and CDR2 YFSETQ come from the germline V gene. The CDR3 protein is CASSPGENYGYTF. CDR3 nucleotides: TGCGCCAGCAGTCCAGGGGAAAACTATGGCTACACCTTC.